Below are 5 T cell receptor beta chains sequenced from a single sample in a study of response to subunit inactivated influenza vaccine. TCRdb reprocessed the RT-PCR reads with MiXCR, giving one entry per CDR3 protein. The data show about 520,000 distinct CDR3 sequences, approximately 7.8% seen once. The specimen was PBMCs from blood, collected about 23 months after vaccination. The receptors stem from a man in his fifties or sixties who received an inactivated influenza vaccine.

Ten or more counts support this clonotype. The chain is built from TRBV6-1 and TRBJ2-7; D might be TRBD1 (5 bases). Germline V lookup: CDR1 MNHNS, CDR2 SASEGT. The CDR3 loop spans 14 amino acids. The V end was cut by 3 bases, the J end by 4 bases, with 13 bases between. CDR3 nucleotide sequence: TGTGCCAGCAGTGAGGACATCACCCTATACGAGCAGTACTTC. Translation: CASSEDITLYEQYF.

This clonotype was counted only a few times. The V and J genes are TRBV25-1 and TRBJ2-3; D call uncertain. CDR3 length equals 12 residues. Germline loops: CDR1 MGHDK, CDR2 SYGVNS. Between the trimmed V and J ends, which lost 6 bases and 1 base, there was a span of 5 bases. CDR3 DNA sequence: TGTGCCAGCAGACACCGCACAGATACGCAGTATTTT. Its translation: CASRHRTDTQYF.

The rearrangement joins TRBV4-2 to TRBJ2-2; 7 bases map to TRBD2. V was pared by 3 bases and J by 3 bases, with 10 bases of the junction left unmatched. CDR3 size: 17 residues. Germline V gene sequence: CDR1 LGHNA, CDR2 YNFKEQ. This chain's CDR3 is CASSQQLAGLDTGELFF. Here the CDR3 DNA reads TGTGCCAGCAGCCAGCAATTAGCGGGCCTTGACACCGGGGAGCTGTTTTTT.

The genes are TRBV14 and TRBJ2-1, with 7 bases identical to TRBD2. V trimming: 4 bases; J trimming: 7 bases; junction bases outside the gene matches: 10. Looked up from germline, CDR1 is SGHDN and CDR2 is FVKESK. The CDR3 runs to 15 residues. CDR3 nucleotides: TGTGCCAGCAGCCCACTAGCGAGGGCGGGTAATGAGCAGTTCTTC. This gives the protein CASSPLARAGNEQFF.

The chain links TRBV6-1 to TRBJ2-5; a weak D match, TRBD1 (5 bases). Germline V gene lookup returns CDR1 MNHNS and CDR2 SASEGT. V lost 8 bases, J lost 4 bases, and 14 bases lay in between. The CDR3 is 13 amino acids. The CDR3 sequence is CASQTSRVETQYF. The CDR3 bases are TGTGCCAGCCAGACAAGCAGGGTAGAGACCCAGTACTTC.